The clone carrying this T cell receptor beta chain was seen just once. Relapsing-remitting disease, either stable or active, was present in the treatment-naive patients who were the multiple sclerosis controls. The data derive from a study of CD8 T cells in Susac syndrome. After extraction with the RNeasy kit, 0.5 to 1 ug of the RNA was reverse transcribed using random hexamers. Across 54 Vbeta and 13 Jbeta, immunoSEQ multiplex PCR amplified TCR beta CDR3. In TCRdb, the immunoSEQ multiplex PCR reads were re-called with MiXCR into one record per CDR3 protein. The sample includes approximately 140,000 distinct CDR3 sequences, 85% to 95% seen only once; the top ten take over 0.095%. V lost 0 bases, J lost 2 bases, and 9 bases stayed unmatched. This CDR3 has 17 residues. Germline-derived CDR1 and CDR2 are MNHEY and SVGAGI.

This chain connects TRBV6-5 to TRBJ1-2; the match to TRBD1 covers 7 bases. Sequencing was done on a sample of CD4+ T cells from PBMCs. The receptor's source is a human donor with multiple sclerosis. CDR3 residues: CASSYSHLRGINYGYTF. CDR3 in DNA: TGTGCCAGCAGTTACTCGCATCTCAGGGGGATCAACTATGGCTACACCTTC.